Presented here are 8 T cell receptor beta chains from one specimen sequenced in a study of cytomegalovirus exposure and HLA in healthy donors. The PCR made use of 60 Vbeta and 13 Jbeta primers. Sequenced by immunoSEQ multiplex PCR; TCRdb stores in-frame clones only, minus some. Among about 65,000 clones listed, 80% were seen once. Sequencing input: PBMCs. The receptors originated from a woman younger than 45 in good health and CMV-seronegative.

The CDR3 nucleotides read TGTGCCAGCAGTTTATCCTCCGGCAATGAGCAGTTCTTC. Amino acids: CASSLSSGNEQFF. The J gene is TRBJ2-1, the V gene TRBV27; no firm D call. This CDR3 is built from 13 residues. CDR1 is MNHEY and CDR2 is SMNVEV in the germline V gene (reference sequence). The V end lost 0 bases, the J end lost 6 bases, and 6 bases lay between the germline ends.

The chain uses TRBV4-3 and TRBJ2-5; TRBD2 might be the D (6 bases). The CDR3 has 16 amino acids. The germline V and J ends were trimmed by 1 base and 3 bases, with 15 bases remaining between them. CDR1 and CDR2 from the germline V gene are LGHNA and YSLEER. The CDR3 coding sequence is TGCGCCAGCAGCCAAGGGATGGGGGGTTTCGAAGAGACCCAGTACTTC. This sequence encodes CASSQGMGGFEETQYF.

This clone was seen only once. This chain links TRBV7-8 with TRBJ2-2; D unclear. CDR3 length: 14 residues. Germline V CDR1 and CDR2: SGHVS, FQNEAQ. Trimming pared 0 bases from V and 1 base from J, leaving 3 bases between. CDR3 sequence (DNA): TGTGCCAGCAGCTTAGCACAGAACACCGGGGAGCTGTTTTTT. Its translation is CASSLAQNTGELFF.

The CDR3 DNA reads as TGCGCCAGCAGCCAGGTTACTAGTGACGTCGGCGATGAGCAGTTCTTC. It yields the protein CASSQVTSDVGDEQFF. The chain carries TRBV4-3 and TRBJ2-1, with D perhaps matching TRBD2 (5 bases). CDR3 size: 16 residues. Trimming cost V 3 bases and J 8 bases, with 20 bases left between them. Germline V gene sequence: CDR1 LGHNA, CDR2 YSLEER.

The chain employs TRBV4-2 and TRBJ1-1; D call uncertain. CDR3 length equals 18 residues. Trimming removed 1 base at V and 0 bases at J, with 18 bases between. CDR1 is LGHNA and CDR2 is YNFKEQ in the germline V gene. The CDR3 bases are TGTGCCAGCAGCCAAGTGGCTTCTACATCGGAGATGAACACTGAAGCTTTCTTT. Protein product: CASSQVASTSEMNTEAFF.

This clone turned up a few times. J is TRBJ1-1 and V is TRBV5-1; possible D gene TRBD1, 6 bases. This CDR3 has 16 amino acids. CDR1 and CDR2 (germline): SGHRS, YFSETQ. V gave up 4 bases and J gave up 1 base, with 17 bases separating them. Here the CDR3 reads CASSPMDSRQNTEAFF. The DNA for the CDR3 is TGCGCCAGCAGCCCGATGGACAGCCGACAGAACACTGAAGCTTTCTTT.

The J gene is TRBJ1-2, the V gene TRBV4-1; D is undetermined. This CDR3 region has 15 residues. Germline V gives CDR1 MGHRA, CDR2 YSYEKL. The germline V and J ends were trimmed by 0 bases and 5 bases, with 13 bases remaining between them. In DNA, the CDR3 is TGCGCCAGCAGCCAAGATGAGGCAGGAGGGTATGGCTACACCTTC. Its translation is CASSQDEAGGYGYTF.

The chain joins TRBV29-1 to TRBJ1-1; possible D gene TRBD1, 6 bases. V shed 3 bases and J shed 0 bases, with 11 bases lying between them. The CDR3 is made up of 14 amino acids. Germline CDR1 SQVTM, CDR2 ANQGSEA. The CDR3 reads CSVERTDLNTEAFF. The CDR3 coding sequence is TGCAGCGTTGAGAGGACAGACCTGAACACTGAAGCTTTCTTT.